These 28 T cell receptor beta chains share one sample of origin, sequenced in a study of T cells in Graves' hyperthyroidism and ophthalmopathy. The TCR beta CDR3 regions underwent amplification using RNA transcripts as the source. The primer set for the first-round RT-PCR of the TCR CDR3 was HTBI. TCRdb itself ran the multiplex PCR reads through MiXCR, one entry per CDR3 protein. Here the sample spans 540,000 or so distinct CDR3 sequences, 15% to 18% being singletons. Sequencing used blood. The receptors were gathered from a woman aged 25 to 39 with Graves' hyperthyroidism.

In its sample, this clonotype was seen a few times. The chain employs TRBV20-1 and TRBJ1-1; no clear D gene. Trimming shortened V by 1 base and J by 11 bases, and 11 bases separated the two germline ends. The germline V gene has CDR1 DFQATT and CDR2 SNEGSKA (reference sequence). CDR3 length equals 11 residues. The CDR3 coding sequence is TGCAGTGCTAGAGTTGGGAGGGTGGCTTTCTTT. This encodes CSARVGRVAFF.

The chain uses TRBV7-6 and TRBJ1-1; TRBD1 might be the D (6 bases). Germline lookup yields CDR1 SGHVS and CDR2 FNYEAQ. This CDR3 contains 13 residues. V was clipped by 5 bases and J by 11 bases, with 18 bases between them. CDR3 nucleotide sequence: TGTGCCAGCAGCCCACCGGGGGCTTTGGGGGCTTTCTTT. The encoded protein is CASSPPGALGAFF.

At least ten counts were recorded for this clonotype. The chain couples TRBV2 to TRBJ2-1; TRBD2 might be the D (5 bases). V gave up 4 bases and J gave up 9 bases, with 7 bases separating them. Germline V gene data show CDR1 as SNHLY and CDR2 as FYNNEI. This CDR3 spans 11 amino acids. The CDR3 here is CASSAGVEQFF. The CDR3 DNA reads TGTGCCAGCAGTGCCGGGGTTGAGCAGTTCTTC.

The chain links TRBV28 to TRBJ2-7, with TRBD1 matching 7 bases. CDR3 length: 17 residues. The junction had 10 bases not matched to a gene; V was cut back by 2 bases and J by 0 bases. In germline, CDR1 is MDHEN, CDR2 SYDVKM. The DNA of the CDR3 is TGTGCCAGCAGTTTAGATGAGGCAGGGGGTCCCTCCTACGAGCAGTACTTC. This translates into CASSLDEAGGPSYEQYF.

This clonotype was picked up many times. The V gene is TRBV28, the J gene TRBJ2-2, with 7 bases identical to TRBD1. The CDR3 is 17 residues long. Germline loops: CDR1 MDHEN, CDR2 SYDVKM. Trimming took 7 bases from V and 4 from J; bases not matched to a gene: 15. The CDR3 nucleotides read TGTGCCAGCAAGGCGGGCCTCAGGGGGACCTCCACCGGGGAGCTGTTTTTT. Protein product: CASKAGLRGTSTGELFF.

With respect to this clonotype: A read error is possible here, since a much larger clone lies one base away. The chain carries TRBV20-1 and TRBJ1-1; 10 bases line up with TRBD1. The CDR3 totals 11 residues. V gave up 6 bases and J gave up 6 bases; unmatched junction bases: 1. The germline V gene has CDR1 DFQATT and CDR2 SNEGSKA (reference sequence). The CDR3 DNA is TGCAGTGCGACAGGGGGCGCTGAAGCTTTCTTT. Translating it yields CSATGGAEAFF.

The CDR3 is CAGTAAIAGAEQFF. The CDR3 bases are TGTGCCGGCACCGCGGCAATCGCCGGAGCTGAGCAGTTCTTC. The chain uses TRBV5-4 and TRBJ2-1; D remains ambiguous. Germline V CDR1 and CDR2: SGHNT, YYREEE (reference sequence). Trimming left V 10 bases short and J 9 bases short, with 23 bases between. The CDR3 extends over 14 amino acids.

This clonotype was seen many times. V gene TRBV6-5 combines with J gene TRBJ2-7, with 9 nucleotides matching TRBD1. The CDR3 covers 15 residues. CDR1 is MNHEY and CDR2 is SVGAGI in the germline V gene. V was clipped by 0 bases and J by 2 bases; unmatched bases: 2. The CDR3 spells CASSYSRQGAYEQYF. The CDR3, as DNA: TGTGCCAGCAGTTACTCAAGACAGGGGGCCTACGAGCAGTACTTC.

This clonotype was recorded many times. The chain carries TRBV7-2 and TRBJ2-4; TRBD2 is a possible D gene (5 bases). The CDR3 contains 16 residues. Per germline, CDR1 SGHTA and CDR2 FQGNSA. V dropped 4 bases and J dropped 0 bases, with 13 bases sitting between them. CDR3 nucleotides: TGTGCCAGCAGCTCCTGGACTGGACTAGCCAAAAACATTCAGTACTTC. Its translation is CASSSWTGLAKNIQYF. Full variable domain (rest looked up from reference TRBV7-2 and TRBJ2-4): GAGVSQSPSNKVTEKGKDVELRCDPISGHTALYWYRQSLGQGLEFLIYFQGNSAPDKSGLPSDRFSAERTGGSVSTLTIQRTQQEDSAVYLCASSSWTGLAKNIQYFGAGTRLSVL.

The chain joins TRBV30 to TRBJ2-7, with 13 bases fitting TRBD2. V dropped 3 bases and J dropped 6; count of bases not matched to a gene: 5. CDR1 is GTSNPN, CDR2 SVGIG, per germline (reference sequence). The CDR3 is made up of 14 amino acids. The CDR3 loop reads CAWRRTSGSSEQYF. The CDR3 DNA sequence: TGTGCCTGGAGGAGGACTAGCGGGAGCAGCGAGCAGTACTTC. The full variable domain, with the rest looked up from reference TRBV30 and TRBJ2-7, is SQTIHQWPATLVQPVGSPLSLECTVEGTSNPNLYWYRQAAGRGLQLLFYSVGIGQISSEVPQNLSASRPQDRQFILSSKKLLLSDSGFYLCAWRRTSGSSEQYFGPGTRLTVT.

Ten or more counts support this clonotype. The V gene is TRBV27, the J gene TRBJ2-2; D may be TRBD1 or TRBD2 (6 bases each). V shed 7 bases and J shed 5 bases, with 11 bases lying between them. This CDR3 region has 13 residues. Germline loops: CDR1 MNHEY, CDR2 SMNVEV (reference sequence). The CDR3 protein is CASTEGGTGELFF. The CDR3 nucleotides read TGTGCCAGCACCGAGGGGGGAACCGGGGAGCTGTTTTTT.

The chain links TRBV10-3 to TRBJ2-1; weak D call: TRBD2 (5 bases). The V and J ends lost 4 bases and 2 bases respectively, with 12 bases between them. Germline CDR1 ENHRY, CDR2 SYGVKD. The CDR3 has 15 residues. CDR3 coding DNA: TGTGCCATCAGTGCGGACTTATCGACCTACAATGAGCAGTTCTTC. Its protein product is CAISADLSTYNEQFF.

This clonotype came up many times. The V call is TRBV10-2, the J call TRBJ1-2, with a weak D call TRBD1 (6 bases). Germline V gene data show CDR1 as WSHSY and CDR2 as SAAADI. Trimming removed 4 bases from V and 4 bases from J, with 13 bases in between. The CDR3 covers 14 residues. The CDR3, as DNA: TGCGCCAGCAGTGTCACGGGGGGCGGCTATGGCTACACCTTC. Translated: CASSVTGGGYGYTF.

The table lists this clonotype with many counts. This chain uses TRBV11-2 with TRBJ1-5; no reliable D call. Germline loops: CDR1 SGHAT, CDR2 FQNNGV. V dropped 4 bases and J dropped 5 bases, with 9 bases sitting between them. There are 13 residues in the CDR3. CDR3: CASSSFLDQPQHF. CDR3 nucleotides: TGTGCCAGCAGCTCATTTTTGGATCAGCCCCAGCATTTT.

This clonotype was picked up many times. The chain recombines TRBV5-1 with TRBJ2-1; 7 positions agree with TRBD1. Germline CDR1 SGHRS, CDR2 YFSETQ. V dropped 4 bases and J dropped 3; count of bases not matched to a gene: 7. CDR3 length equals 15 residues. CDR3 in amino acids: CASSATGTDYNEQFF. CDR3 coding DNA: TGCGCCAGCAGCGCCACCGGGACAGACTACAATGAGCAGTTCTTC.

This clonotype was counted at least ten times. The rearrangement uses TRBV7-2 and TRBJ1-1; no clear D. V was pared by 5 bases and J by 3 bases, with 7 bases between. Germline CDR1 SGHTA, CDR2 FQGNSA. CDR3 length: 12 residues. CDR3 bases: TGTGCCAGCAGCCTTCGCTACACTGAAGCTTTCTTT. Its translation: CASSLRYTEAFF.

This clonotype was recorded at least ten times. J is TRBJ2-6 and V is TRBV12-5; TRBD1 aligns across 7 bases. CDR1 LGHNT and CDR2 FRNRAP come from the germline V gene. V shed 5 bases and J 0 bases; nucleotides not matched to a gene: 7. The CDR3 runs 17 residues. Here the CDR3 DNA reads TGTGCTAGTGGTCCGGGACAGAGGGCCTCTGGGGCCAACGTCCTGACTTTC. Amino acid sequence: CASGPGQRASGANVLTF.

This clonotype was counted only a few times. The CDR3 spells CSARDWLAGDPSTDTQYF. In DNA form, the CDR3 reads TGCAGTGCTAGAGATTGGCTAGCGGGAGACCCTAGCACAGATACGCAGTATTTT. The V and J genes are TRBV20-1 and TRBJ2-3, with 10 bases matching TRBD2. This CDR3 has 18 amino acids. The junction had 9 bases not matched to a gene; V was cut back by 0 bases and J by 0 bases. Germline V gene lookup returns CDR1 DFQATT and CDR2 SNEGSKA (reference sequence).

The table lists this clonotype with many counts. J is TRBJ1-5 and V is TRBV28; 11 positions match TRBD1. J was trimmed by 5 bases and V by 5 bases; bases with no gene match: 5. Germline loops: CDR1 MDHEN, CDR2 SYDVKM. The CDR3 is 15 amino acids. The CDR3 sequence is CASSPRTGGHQPQHF. The CDR3 DNA is TGTGCCAGCAGTCCTCGGACAGGGGGCCATCAGCCCCAGCATTTT.

This clonotype showed up many times. The V gene is TRBV7-2, the J gene TRBJ2-3; possibly TRBD2 for D (5 bases). Trimming removed 2 bases at V and 4 bases at J, with 25 bases between. This CDR3 is built from 19 residues. Germline CDR1 and CDR2: SGHTA and FQGNSA. The CDR3 coding sequence is TGTGCCAGCAGCTTAAGCCGGATCCCAAGCGGCAGGCTTGCAGATACGCAGTATTTT. Protein product: CASSLSRIPSGRLADTQYF.

This clonotype was seen many times. This chain links TRBV25-1 with TRBJ1-2, with 7 positions matching TRBD1. The ends lost 3 bases at V and 4 bases at J; junction bases unmatched: 8. The CDR3 extends over 15 amino acids. Germline values: CDR1 MGHDK, CDR2 SYGVNS. The CDR3 protein is CASSEEGAQLYGYTF. The CDR3 DNA sequence: TGTGCCAGCAGTGAGGAGGGGGCGCAGCTCTATGGCTACACCTTC.

This clonotype was counted between two and nine times. The chain is built from TRBV20-1 and TRBJ2-7, with 11 bases identical to TRBD1. This CDR3 spans 14 amino acids. Germline V CDR1 and CDR2: DFQATT, SNEGSKA (reference sequence). The J segment lost 4 bases and the V segment lost 1 base, leaving 3 bases of the junction unmatched. The CDR3 DNA sequence: TGCAGTGCTAGAGGGGGACAGGGGGTTTACGAGCAGTACTTC. Amino acid sequence: CSARGGQGVYEQYF.

The chain links TRBV5-4 to TRBJ1-6; D is possibly TRBD1 (5 bases). There are 13 residues in the CDR3. Trimming stripped 2 bases from V and 12 bases from J, with 12 bases between. CDR1 and CDR2 from the germline V gene are SGHNT and YYREEE (reference sequence). The CDR3, as DNA: TGTGCCAGCAGCTTTTCAGGACAACAACCCCTCCACTTT. This sequence encodes CASSFSGQQPLHF. The full variable domain, completed using reference TRBV5-4 and TRBJ1-6, is ETGVTQSPTHLIKTRGQQVTLRCSSQSGHNTVSWYQQALGQGPQFIFQYYREEENGRGNFPPRFSGLQFPNYSSELNVNALELDDSALYLCASSFSGQQPLHFGNGTRLTVT.

There are many counts of this clonotype. The chain has TRBV7-9 and TRBJ2-5; D is possibly TRBD2 (5 bases). Between the trimmed V and J ends, which lost 2 bases and 5 bases, there was a span of 6 bases. The CDR3 is made up of 12 amino acids. Germline assignment: CDR1 SEHNR and CDR2 FQNEAQ (reference sequence). The CDR3 region has the DNA TGTGCCAGCAGCTTATTAGCGGAGACCCAGTACTTC. Residues: CASSLLAETQYF. The full variable domain, with the rest looked up from reference TRBV7-9 and TRBJ2-5, is DTGVSQNPRHKITKRGQNVTFRCDPISEHNRLYWYRQTLGQGPEFLTYFQNEAQLEKSRLLSDRFSAERPKGSFSTLEIQRTEQGDSAMYLCASSLLAETQYFGPGTRLLVL.

The chain recombines TRBV4-3 with TRBJ1-2, with a possible D match to TRBD1 (5 bases). Trimming cost V 0 bases and J 8 bases, with 22 bases left between them. The CDR3 runs 17 residues. CDR1 is LGHNA and CDR2 is YSLEER in the germline V gene. The CDR3 sequence: CASSQDARAGTFWGYTF. In DNA, the CDR3 is TGCGCCAGCAGCCAAGATGCGAGAGCAGGGACCTTCTGGGGCTACACCTTC.

This clonotype was observed many times. The V gene is TRBV20-1, the J gene TRBJ2-1, with D possibly being TRBD1 or TRBD2 (5 bases each). From germline, CDR1 is DFQATT and CDR2 SNEGSKA (reference sequence). This CDR3 spans 16 amino acids. V was shortened by 4 bases and J by 4 bases, with 20 bases between the two germline ends. This chain's CDR3 is CSAISGGSGFYNEQFF. Here the CDR3 DNA reads TGCAGTGCTATCTCCGGAGGCTCAGGGTTTTACAATGAGCAGTTCTTC.

A few counts support this clonotype. The CDR3 nucleotides read TGCGCCAGCAGTGGGGGCCCGACCGAGCAGTACTTC. It codes for CASSGGPTEQYF. The J gene is TRBJ2-7, the V gene TRBV10-2; a possible D gene is TRBD1 (5 bases). The CDR3 spans 12 residues. The V gene lost 4 bases and the J gene lost 6 bases, with 10 bases spanning the gap. Germline V gene sequence: CDR1 WSHSY, CDR2 SAAADI.

This clonotype was seen at least ten times. This sequence joins TRBV7-8 and TRBJ2-1, with 9 bases lining up with TRBD1. The V and J ends lost 2 bases and 7 bases, in that order; junction bases with no gene match: 3. This CDR3 comprises 14 residues. Per germline, CDR1 SGHVS and CDR2 FQNEAQ. CDR3 DNA: TGTGCCAGCAGCTTAAGGGACAGGGAAAATGAGCAGTTCTTC. Translated, it gives CASSLRDRENEQFF.